A selection of T cell receptor beta chains follows, all from one sample in a study of T-cell memory formation after mild COVID-19. MiXCR, run by TCRdb on the 5' RACE reads, gives a single entry per CDR3 protein. This table has hundreds of thousands of distinct CDR3 sequences, approximately 15% appearing once. Input material: PBMCs or a T cell subset sorted from them (not recorded which). The receptor set was obtained from a man younger than 35 who had mild COVID-19 (a few samples of this study predate the infection). Cell type and time point are not known. Both conserved end residues are part of each CDR3. The D gene is left open where the match is weak. Clone size appears in some rows only: once, few, many, or a class for an expanded clone.

j_call v_call d_call clone_size cdr3_nt cdr3_aa
TRBJ2-6 TRBV4-1 NA once TGCGCCAGCAGCCACGGTGTTCATGGGGCCAACGTCCTGACTTTC CASSHGVHGANVLTF
TRBJ2-1 TRBV20-1 NA few TGCAGTGCTAGAGATCGGGAGACATACGAGCAGTTCTTC CSARDRETYEQFF
TRBJ2-3 TRBV20-1 NA NA TGCAGTGCTAGAGCGGCGGGCACAGATACGCAGTATTTT CSARAAGTDTQYF
TRBJ1-6 TRBV6-5 NA NA TGTGCCAGCACTGAACAACAGGGCCAGCTCCCAAATTCACCCCTCCACTTT CASTEQQGQLPNSPLHF
TRBJ2-3 TRBV7-6 NA few TGTGCCAGCAGCTACACCACAGGGTATGCAGATACGCAGTATTTT CASSYTTGYADTQYF
TRBJ2-3 TRBV3-1 NA few TGTGCCAGCAGCCAAGGGCAGGGTTTTTCATCAGATACGCAGTATTTT CASSQGQGFSSDTQYF
TRBJ2-7 TRBV7-6 NA few TGTGCCAGCAGCTCCCTGGGGTTGGTTGGAACCTACGAGCAGTACTTC CASSSLGLVGTYEQYF
TRBJ1-2 TRBV28 NA few TGTGCCAGCAATCAGGGGCAGGCTAACTATGGCTACACCTTC CASNQGQANYGYTF
TRBJ1-1 TRBV7-9 NA NA TGTGCCAGCAGCCGCTCCCTCGCTTTCTTT CASSRSLAFF
TRBJ2-7 TRBV6-2/TRBV6-3 NA few TGTGCCAGCAGTTACTCCCCTTACGAGCAGTACTTC CASSYSPYEQYF
TRBJ1-2 TRBV4-1 NA once TGCGCCAGCAGCCCCGGGATTCCCCGCTATGGCTACACCTTC CASSPGIPRYGYTF
TRBJ2-3 TRBV6-5 TRBD1 few TGTGCCAGCAGGTCGACAGGGGTCACAGATACGCAGTATTTT CASRSTGVTDTQYF
TRBJ2-1 TRBV5-1 TRBD1 NA TGCGCCAGCAGCCAGACAGGGGTTTATGAGCAGTTCTTC CASSQTGVYEQFF
TRBJ2-1 TRBV12-3/TRBV12-4 NA NA TGTGCCAGCAGTTTGGAGGGAGACGTGTACAATGAGCAGTTCTTC CASSLEGDVYNEQFF
TRBJ2-3 TRBV10-3 NA NA TGTGCCATCAGTGGGGACGGGGCTGGCGGGGATACGCAGTATTTT CAISGDGAGGDTQYF
TRBJ2-6 TRBV7-9 NA few TGTGCCAACCCTCCAGGGTTGGGGGCCAACGTCCTGACTTTC CANPPGLGANVLTF
TRBJ1-2 TRBV5-1 TRBD1 NA TGCGCCAGCAGCCCACTCATCGGACAGGTCTATGGCTACACCTTC CASSPLIGQVYGYTF
TRBJ1-4 TRBV9 NA NA TGTGCCAGCAGCGTAAACCCGGGACCGTCTAATGAAAAACTGTTTTTT CASSVNPGPSNEKLFF
TRBJ1-2 TRBV7-3 TRBD1 many TGTGCCAGCAGCCCCGACAGGGGGCGGGGTGGCTACACCTTC CASSPDRGRGGYTF
TRBJ2-7 TRBV5-1 NA few TGCGCCAGCAGCTTGGTCGAGAGAACCTACGAGCAGTACTTC CASSLVERTYEQYF
TRBJ1-6 TRBV12-3/TRBV12-4 NA NA TGTGCCAGCACCTTCGACGAGCACTCACCCCTCCACTTT CASTFDEHSPLHF
TRBJ2-7 TRBV5-4 NA many TGTGCCAGCAGCTTGGCGGGGCGGGAGCAGTACTTC CASSLAGREQYF
TRBJ2-2 TRBV29-1 NA NA TGCAGCGTTGGACTACCGAACACCGGGGAGCTGTTTTTT CSVGLPNTGELFF
TRBJ2-3 TRBV12-3/TRBV12-4 NA few TGTGCCAGCAAAGCAGATAGCACAGATACGCAGTATTTT CASKADSTDTQYF
TRBJ1-2 TRBV6-5 TRBD1 NA TGTGCCAGCAGTTACGGGACAGGGAGTTTGGATGGCTACACCTTC CASSYGTGSLDGYTF
TRBJ1-3 TRBV18 NA few TGTGCCAGCTCACCAATGGGAAACACCATATATTTT CASSPMGNTIYF
TRBJ2-5 TRBV4-1 TRBD1 few TGCGCCAGCAGCCAAGCAGGGGGTTCCGAGACCCAGTACTTC CASSQAGGSETQYF
TRBJ2-1 TRBV5-1 TRBD1 many TGCGCCAGCAGCTGGGGACAGGGGGGGACCTACAATGAGCAGTTCTTC CASSWGQGGTYNEQFF